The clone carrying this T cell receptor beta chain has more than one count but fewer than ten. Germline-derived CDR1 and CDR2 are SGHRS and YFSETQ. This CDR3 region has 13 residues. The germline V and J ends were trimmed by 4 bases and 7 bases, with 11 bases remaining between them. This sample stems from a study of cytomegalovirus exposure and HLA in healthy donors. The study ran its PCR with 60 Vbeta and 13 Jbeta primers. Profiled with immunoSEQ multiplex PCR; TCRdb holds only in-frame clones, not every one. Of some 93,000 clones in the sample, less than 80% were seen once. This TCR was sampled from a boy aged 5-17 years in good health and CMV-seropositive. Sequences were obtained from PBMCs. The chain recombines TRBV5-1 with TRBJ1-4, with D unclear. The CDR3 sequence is CASSPGIGEKLFF. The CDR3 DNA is TGCGCCAGCAGCCCGGGGATCGGTGAAAAACTGTTTTTT.